The entry below gives a single TCR beta chain sequence along with its context. The sample originates from a study of blood T cell repertoires in COVID-19. Study context: Donors in the United States, Italy and Spain gave samples during acute or convalescent COVID-19.

Germline V gene lookup returns CDR1 MNHEY and CDR2 SVGAGI. The CDR3 length is 11 residues. After removal of 7 bases from V and 5 bases from J, the junction contained 2 bases not matched to a gene. TCRdb's table, derived via immunoSEQ multiplex PCR, lists solely in-frame clones and lacks some. Of approximately 250,000 clones in the sample, approximately 86% were seen once. This chain uses TRBV6-5 with TRBJ2-7; 7 nucleotides line up with TRBD2. This receptor was identified in a woman aged 55-70 years with COVID-19, enrolled during active disease. Sequencing was performed on peripheral blood. The CDR3 spells CASMREHEQYF. CDR3 nucleotide sequence: TGTGCCAGCATGCGGGAGCACGAGCAGTACTTC.